The next 19 T cell receptor beta chains were all read from a single sample in a study of shared clonotypes between healthy human individuals. Using immunoSEQ multiplex PCR, the repertoire was profiled, and TCRdb retains in-frame clones only, with some absent. The sample yields some 690,000 clones, less than 95% seen once. The specimen was memory CD8+ T cells from PBMCs. The subset: CD45RO+ cells pooled with CCR7-negative TemRA cells. The receptor source for this set is a man younger than 30 in good health. Some clones in this sample may be carry-over from other donors' samples.

The genes are TRBV5-1 and TRBJ2-1, with 9 bases identical to TRBD2. Germline CDR1 reads SGHRS; CDR2 reads YFSETQ. V lost 7 bases and J lost 0; bases outside the gene matches: 5. The CDR3 is 15 residues long. CDR3 sequence reads: CASSSGDSSYNEQFF. CDR3 nucleotide sequence: TGCGCCAGCTCTAGCGGGGATAGCTCCTACAATGAGCAGTTCTTC.

The chain employs TRBV27 and TRBJ1-2; D might be TRBD1 (5 bases). Between the trimmed V and J ends, which lost 2 bases and 6 bases, there was a span of 10 bases. The CDR3 has 13 residues. The germline gives CDR1 MNHEY, CDR2 SMNVEV (reference sequence). CDR3 in DNA: TGTGCCAGCAGTTTAAGTTCAGGGAATGGCTACACCTTC. It codes for CASSLSSGNGYTF.

V gene TRBV7-8 combines with J gene TRBJ2-1; D is undetermined. V was shortened by 2 bases and J by 0 bases, with 8 bases between the two germline ends. Germline V lookup: CDR1 SGHVS, CDR2 FQNEAQ. The CDR3 length is 15 residues. The CDR3 sequence: CASSLIQSSYNEQFF. DNA for the CDR3: TGTGCCAGCAGCTTAATCCAGAGCTCCTACAATGAGCAGTTCTTC.

In regard to this clone: Other DNA sequences from this sample encode an identical CDR3 as well. The rearrangement links TRBV27 to TRBJ1-1; 7 bases fit TRBD1. V lost 5 bases, J lost 4 bases, and 10 bases stayed unmatched. Germline V gene lookup returns CDR1 MNHEY and CDR2 SMNVEV (reference sequence). The CDR3 has 15 amino acids. CDR3 in DNA: TGTGCCAGCAGTCCATACGCAGGGGGGCTCACTGAAGCTTTCTTT. Its protein is CASSPYAGGLTEAFF.

In DNA, the CDR3 is TGTGCCAGCTCACCGGAGGCAAGCACTAATGAAAAACTGTTTTTT. Encoded protein: CASSPEASTNEKLFF. The chain links TRBV18 to TRBJ1-4; D is unresolved. Germline V gene sequence: CDR1 KGHSH, CDR2 LQKENI. This CDR3 region has 15 residues. V gave up 3 bases and J gave up 2 bases, with 10 bases separating them.

This chain joins TRBV5-8 and TRBJ2-3; no clear D. Germline CDR1 reads SGHTS; CDR2 reads YDEGEE. Trimming left V 0 bases short and J 5 bases short, with 16 bases between. The length of the CDR3 is 16 residues. The CDR3 DNA reads as TGTGCCAGCAGCTTGGTTCCGGGCCAACCGGGAGATACGCAGTATTTT. Encoded protein: CASSLVPGQPGDTQYF.

V usage is TRBV19 and J usage is TRBJ2-7; 7 bases are shared with TRBD2. The CDR3 is 16 residues long. Per germline, CDR1 LNHDA and CDR2 SQIVND (reference sequence). J gave up 3 bases and V 0 bases, and 8 bases lay outside the gene matches. CDR3 DNA sequence: TGTGCCAGTAGTATAGATCTAGGGGAGGGCCGCTACGAGCAGTACTTC. Translated, it gives CASSIDLGEGRYEQYF.

V gene TRBV29-1 combines with J gene TRBJ2-7; D assignment may be TRBD1 or TRBD2 (5 bases each). This CDR3 comprises 10 residues. Germline V gives CDR1 SQVTM, CDR2 ANQGSEA. The V end lost 3 bases, the J end lost 5 bases, and 5 bases lay between the germline ends. The CDR3 coding sequence is TGCAGCGTTGAGGGGGACGAGCAGTACTTC. Encoded protein: CSVEGDEQYF.

V is TRBV6-1 and J is TRBJ2-2; D remains ambiguous. This CDR3 has 15 residues. Deletions cut 2 bases from V and 2 bases from J, with 9 bases between. CDR1 and CDR2 from the germline V gene are MNHNS and SASEGT. CDR3 DNA: TGTGCCAGCAGTGAAACGTCAGCTAACACCGGGGAGCTGTTTTTT. Protein: CASSETSANTGELFF.

The chain uses TRBV28 and TRBJ2-7, with 11 positions matching TRBD2. The CDR3 extends over 16 amino acids. The germline CDR1 and CDR2 sequences are MDHEN and SYDVKM. Trimming took 4 bases from V and 4 from J; bases not matched to a gene: 9. The DNA of the CDR3 is TGTGCCAGCAGTTATACACTAGCGGGAGAAGTGTACGAGCAGTACTTC. It is translated as CASSYTLAGEVYEQYF.

The rearrangement uses TRBV5-6 and TRBJ1-4, with TRBD1 matching over 8 bases. The ends lost 4 bases at V and 7 bases at J; junction bases unmatched: 6. This CDR3 spans 14 amino acids. Per germline, CDR1 SGHDT and CDR2 YYEEEE. The CDR3 DNA reads as TGTGCCAGCAGCCGGACAGGGAACGTTGAAAAACTGTTTTTT. Its protein product is CASSRTGNVEKLFF.

The rearrangement joins TRBV6-5 to TRBJ2-3; perhaps TRBD1 as D (5 bases). Germline CDR1 and CDR2: MNHEY and SVGAGI. Trimming took off 2 bases at V and 8 bases at J, with 8 bases between the two ends. The CDR3 length is 12 residues. The CDR3 is CASSYDSLTQYF. CDR3 nucleotide sequence: TGTGCCAGCAGTTACGACAGCCTTACGCAGTATTTT.

This clone was detected only once. The rearrangement uses TRBV7-6 and TRBJ2-1, with 14 nucleotides matching TRBD2. CDR1 is SGHVS, CDR2 FNYEAQ, per germline. Losses at the gene ends were 5 bases for V and 1 base for J; bases not matched to a gene: 10. This CDR3 spans 19 amino acids. The CDR3 spells CASSLGTSGSMGSYNEQFF. The CDR3 nucleotides read TGTGCCAGCAGCCTTGGGACTAGCGGGAGCATGGGTTCCTACAATGAGCAGTTCTTC.

DNA for the CDR3: TGTGCCAGCAGCGTACCCCGTCGGGGCGCCAACTATGGCTACACCTTC. Its protein is CASSVPRRGANYGYTF. This chain joins TRBV7-2 and TRBJ1-2; D perhaps matches TRBD1 (5 bases). The germline V and J ends were trimmed by 5 bases and 2 bases, with 18 bases remaining between them. The CDR3 contains 16 residues. In germline, CDR1 is SGHTA, CDR2 FQGNSA.

In this sample, this clone turned up a few times. The rearrangement joins TRBV14 to TRBJ2-1; D gene uncertain. The germline CDR1 and CDR2 sequences are SGHDN and FVKESK. The CDR3 is 14 amino acids. V lost 7 bases and J 10 bases, leaving 20 bases between the germline ends. This chain's CDR3 is CASNPYLGVWEQFF. The CDR3 DNA is TGTGCCAGCAACCCATACCTTGGAGTATGGGAGCAGTTCTTC.

The chain is built from TRBV27 and TRBJ2-7, with TRBD1 identical over 10 bases. The CDR3 loop spans 15 amino acids. Trimming at V came to 0 bases and at J to 7 bases, leaving 6 bases not matched to a gene. CDR1 and CDR2 from the germline V gene are MNHEY and SMNVEV (reference sequence). In DNA form, the CDR3 reads TGTGCCAGCAGTTTATCGTGGGGGACAGGGGTTGAGCAGTACTTC. Its protein is CASSLSWGTGVEQYF.

The gene calls are TRBV9 and TRBJ2-2; TRBD1 matches 10 bases. The V gene end was trimmed by 0 bases and the J gene end by 4 bases; junction bases not matched to a gene: 12. The CDR3 consists of 19 residues. Germline CDR1 SGDLS, CDR2 YYNGEE. The CDR3 sequence is CASSVAAKGRTGGTGELFF. The CDR3 DNA follows: TGTGCCAGCAGCGTAGCAGCGAAAGGCAGGACAGGGGGCACCGGGGAGCTGTTTTTT. The full variable domain, completed using reference TRBV9 and TRBJ2-2, is DSGVTQTPKHLITATGQRVTLRCSPRSGDLSVYWYQQSLDQGLQFLIQYYNGEERAKGNILERFSAQQFPDLHSELNLSSLELGDSALYFCASSVAAKGRTGGTGELFFGEGSRLTVL.

The gene calls are TRBV27 and TRBJ2-3, with TRBD1 matching over 9 bases. There are 14 residues in the CDR3. The trim removed 2 bases at V and 6 bases at J, leaving 3 bases unmatched. From germline, CDR1 is MNHEY and CDR2 SMNVEV (reference sequence). CDR3 in DNA: TGTGCCAGCAGTTTACTACAGGGGGCGGATACGCAGTATTTT. Amino acid sequence: CASSLLQGADTQYF.

This chain joins TRBV14 and TRBJ1-2; a possible D gene is TRBD1 (5 bases). CDR1 and CDR2 from the germline V gene are SGHDN and FVKESK. There are 13 residues in the CDR3. Deletions cut 4 bases from V and 5 bases from J, with 11 bases between. Here the CDR3 reads CASSPGLSYGYTF. In DNA, the CDR3 is TGTGCCAGCAGCCCGGGACTCAGTTATGGCTACACCTTC.